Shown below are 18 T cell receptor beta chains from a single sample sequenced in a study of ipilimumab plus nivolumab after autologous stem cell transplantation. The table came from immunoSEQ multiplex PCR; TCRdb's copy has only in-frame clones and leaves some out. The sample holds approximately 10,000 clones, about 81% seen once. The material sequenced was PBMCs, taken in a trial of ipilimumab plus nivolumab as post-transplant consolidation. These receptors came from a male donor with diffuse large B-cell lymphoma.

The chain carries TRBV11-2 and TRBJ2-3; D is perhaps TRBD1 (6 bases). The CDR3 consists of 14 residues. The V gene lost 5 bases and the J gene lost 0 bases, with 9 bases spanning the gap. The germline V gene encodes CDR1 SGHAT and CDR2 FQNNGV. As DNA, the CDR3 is TGTGCCAGCAGCCCTAGGGGGAGCACAGATACGCAGTATTTT. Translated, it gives CASSPRGSTDTQYF. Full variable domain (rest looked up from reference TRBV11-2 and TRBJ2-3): EAGVAQSPRYKIIEKRQSVAFWCNPISGHATLYWYQQILGQGPKLLIQFQNNGVVDDSQLPKDRFSAERLKGVDSTLKIQPAKLEDSAVYLCASSPRGSTDTQYFGPGTRLTVL.

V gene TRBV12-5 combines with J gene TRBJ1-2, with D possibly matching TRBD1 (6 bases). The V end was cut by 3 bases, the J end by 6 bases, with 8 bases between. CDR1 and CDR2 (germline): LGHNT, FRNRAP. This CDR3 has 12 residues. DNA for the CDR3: TGTGCTAGTGGTTTTGGGGGCCATGGCTACACCTTC. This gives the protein CASGFGGHGYTF. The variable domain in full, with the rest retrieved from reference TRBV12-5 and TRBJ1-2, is DARVTQTPRHKVTEMGQEVTMRCQPILGHNTVFWYRQTMMQGLELLAYFRNRAPLDDSGMPKDRFSAEMPDATLATLKIQPSEPRDSAVYFCASGFGGHGYTFGSGTRLTVV.

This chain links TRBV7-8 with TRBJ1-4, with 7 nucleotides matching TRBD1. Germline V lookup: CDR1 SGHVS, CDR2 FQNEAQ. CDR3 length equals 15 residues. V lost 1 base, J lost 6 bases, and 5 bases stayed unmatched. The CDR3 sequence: CASSLVGRGDEKLFF. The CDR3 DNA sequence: TGTGCCAGCAGCTTAGTGGGCAGGGGGGATGAAAAACTGTTTTTT.

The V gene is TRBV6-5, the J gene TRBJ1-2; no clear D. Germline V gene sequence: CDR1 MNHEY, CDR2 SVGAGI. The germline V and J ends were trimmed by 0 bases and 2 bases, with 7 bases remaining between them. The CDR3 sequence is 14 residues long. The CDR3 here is CASSYSRVNYGYTF. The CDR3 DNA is TGTGCCAGCAGTTACTCGCGGGTGAACTATGGCTACACCTTC.

Here the CDR3 reads CASSYGQTGLADTQYF. The DNA of the CDR3 is TGCGCCAGCAGCTACGGACAGACAGGGCTCGCGGATACGCAGTATTTT. The chain joins TRBV5-1 to TRBJ2-3, with 7 positions matching TRBD1. Germline lookup yields CDR1 SGHRS and CDR2 YFSETQ. The CDR3 has 16 amino acids. V was clipped by 3 bases and J by 6 bases; unmatched bases: 13.

CDR3: CASKRGLSSDTQYF. The DNA of the CDR3 is TGTGCCAGCAAGCGGGGGCTTTCCTCCGATACGCAGTATTTT. The chain carries TRBV11-2 and TRBJ2-3, with TRBD2 identical over 8 bases. V was clipped by 7 bases and J by 6 bases; unmatched bases: 9. CDR3 size: 14 residues. CDR1 and CDR2 from the germline V gene are SGHAT and FQNNGV. The whole variable domain, filled in from reference TRBV11-2 and TRBJ2-3, reads EAGVAQSPRYKIIEKRQSVAFWCNPISGHATLYWYQQILGQGPKLLIQFQNNGVVDDSQLPKDRFSAERLKGVDSTLKIQPAKLEDSAVYLCASKRGLSSDTQYFGPGTRLTVL.

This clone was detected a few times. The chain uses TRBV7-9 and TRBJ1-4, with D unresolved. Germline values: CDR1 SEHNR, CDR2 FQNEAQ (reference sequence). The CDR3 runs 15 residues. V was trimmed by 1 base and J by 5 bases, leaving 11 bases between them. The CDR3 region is CASSLGVSQNEKLFF. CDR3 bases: TGTGCCAGCAGCTTAGGGGTCAGCCAAAATGAAAAACTGTTTTTT.

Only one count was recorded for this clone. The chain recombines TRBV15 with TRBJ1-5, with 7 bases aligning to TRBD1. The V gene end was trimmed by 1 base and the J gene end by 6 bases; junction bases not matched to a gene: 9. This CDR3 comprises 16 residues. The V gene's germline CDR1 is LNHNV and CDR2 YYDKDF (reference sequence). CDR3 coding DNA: TGTGCCACCAGCAGAGCCCCGGGAGGGGGCTCTCAGCCCCAGCATTTT. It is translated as CATSRAPGGGSQPQHF.

CDR3 loop: CAWSVPGGAEQYF. The CDR3 DNA follows: TGTGCCTGGAGTGTACCAGGGGGCGCCGAGCAGTACTTC. The V gene is TRBV30, the J gene TRBJ2-7; 8 nucleotides agree with TRBD1. The CDR3 runs to 13 residues. The junction had 4 bases not matched to a gene; V was cut back by 0 bases and J by 6 bases. Germline assignment: CDR1 GTSNPN and CDR2 SVGIG (reference sequence).

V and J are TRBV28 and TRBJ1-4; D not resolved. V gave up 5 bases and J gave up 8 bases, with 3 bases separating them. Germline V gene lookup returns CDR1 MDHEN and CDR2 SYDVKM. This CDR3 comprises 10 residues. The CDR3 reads CASSDEKLFF. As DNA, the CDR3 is TGTGCCAGCAGTGACGAAAAACTGTTTTTT. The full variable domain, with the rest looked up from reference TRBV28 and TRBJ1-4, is DVKVTQSSRYLVKRTGEKVFLECVQDMDHENMFWYRQDPGLGLRLIYFSYDVKMKEKGDIPEGYSVSREKKERFSLILESASTNQTSMYLCASSDEKLFFGSGTQLSVL.

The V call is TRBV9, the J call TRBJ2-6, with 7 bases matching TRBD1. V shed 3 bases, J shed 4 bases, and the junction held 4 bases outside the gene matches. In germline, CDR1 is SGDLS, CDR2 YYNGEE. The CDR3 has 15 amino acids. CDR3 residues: CASSATGSGANVLTF. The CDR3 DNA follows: TGTGCCAGCAGCGCGACAGGGTCCGGGGCCAACGTCCTGACTTTC.

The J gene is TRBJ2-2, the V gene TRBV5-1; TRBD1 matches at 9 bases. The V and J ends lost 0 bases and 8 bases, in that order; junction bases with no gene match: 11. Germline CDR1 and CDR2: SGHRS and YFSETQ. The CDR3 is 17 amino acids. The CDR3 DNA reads TGCGCCAGCAGCTTGGATGGGACAGGGAATATACGAGGGGAGCTGTTTTTT. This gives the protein CASSLDGTGNIRGELFF.

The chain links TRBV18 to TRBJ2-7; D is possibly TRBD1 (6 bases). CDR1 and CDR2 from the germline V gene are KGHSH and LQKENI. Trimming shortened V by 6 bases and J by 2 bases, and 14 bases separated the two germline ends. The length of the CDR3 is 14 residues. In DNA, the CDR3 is TGTGCCAGCTCGACCACCCAGGGGCCCTACGAGCAGTACTTC. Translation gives CASSTTQGPYEQYF.

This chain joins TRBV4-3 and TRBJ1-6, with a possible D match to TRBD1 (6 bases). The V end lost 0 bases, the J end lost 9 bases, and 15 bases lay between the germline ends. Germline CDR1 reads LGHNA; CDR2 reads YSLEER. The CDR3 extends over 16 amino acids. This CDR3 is CASSQEQDSWVSPLHF. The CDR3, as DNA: TGCGCCAGCAGCCAAGAACAGGACAGTTGGGTTTCACCCCTCCACTTT.

In nucleotides, the CDR3 is TGTGCCAGCTCACCCGGCACAGTTTATAGCAATCAGCCCCAGCATTTT. This gives the protein CASSPGTVYSNQPQHF. The gene calls are TRBV18 and TRBJ1-5; D gene unclear. Looked up from germline, CDR1 is KGHSH and CDR2 is LQKENI. Trimming removed 3 bases from V and 0 bases from J, with 12 bases in between. The CDR3 has 16 residues. The entire variable domain, with the rest obtained from reference TRBV18 and TRBJ1-5, is as follows: NAGVMQNPRHLVRRRGQEARLRCSPMKGHSHVYWYRQLPEEGLKFMVYLQKENIIDESGMPKERFSAEFPKEGPSILRIQQVVRGDSAAYFCASSPGTVYSNQPQHFGDGTRLSIL.

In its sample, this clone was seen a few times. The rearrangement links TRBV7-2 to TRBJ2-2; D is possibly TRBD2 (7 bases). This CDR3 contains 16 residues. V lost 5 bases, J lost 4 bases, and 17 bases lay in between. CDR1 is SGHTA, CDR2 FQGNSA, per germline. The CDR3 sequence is CASSPKGGGFTGELFF. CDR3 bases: TGTGCCAGCAGCCCGAAGGGGGGGGGTTTCACCGGGGAGCTGTTTTTT.

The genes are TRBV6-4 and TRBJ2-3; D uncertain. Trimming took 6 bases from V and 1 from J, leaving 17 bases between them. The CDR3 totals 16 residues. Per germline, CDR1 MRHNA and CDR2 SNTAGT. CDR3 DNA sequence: TGTGCCAGCAGCGGCCCGGGCGGCCCTTGCACAGATACGCAGTATTTT. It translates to CASSGPGGPCTDTQYF.

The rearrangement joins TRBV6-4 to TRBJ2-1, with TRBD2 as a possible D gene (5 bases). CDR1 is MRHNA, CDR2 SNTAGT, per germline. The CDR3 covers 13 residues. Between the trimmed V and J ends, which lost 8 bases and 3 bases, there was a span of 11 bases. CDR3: CASGSGSYNEQFF. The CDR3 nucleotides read TGTGCCAGCGGAAGCGGTAGCTACAATGAGCAGTTCTTC.